Below, 10 T cell receptor beta chains from the same sample are listed, as sequenced in a study of shared clonotypes between healthy human individuals. CD45RO-negative, CCR7-selected cells formed the naive CD8 fraction, which excluded terminally differentiated effector memory CD45RA+ cells. The protocol was immunoSEQ multiplex PCR, while the TCRdb copy is restricted to in-frame clones and leaves out a portion. In the table there are about 2.2 million clones, around 93% of which are singletons. Sequenced material: naive CD8+ T cells from PBMCs. The receptors here all came from a young man in good health. Some clones in this sample may be carry-over from other donors' samples.

The chain has TRBV27 and TRBJ2-3; D uncertain. Germline CDR1 is MNHEY and CDR2 is SMNVEV (reference sequence). With 6 bases removed from V and 6 bases from J, the gap between germline ends came to 19 bases. CDR3 length: 15 amino acids. CDR3 amino acids: CASRPNMSHRDTQYF. In nucleotides, the CDR3 is TGTGCCAGCAGGCCTAACATGTCCCATAGGGATACGCAGTATTTT.

This clone was recorded once. Other DNA sequences of this sample code for an identical CDR3. This chain connects TRBV7-6 to TRBJ2-2, with TRBD2 matching over 7 bases. Looked up from germline, CDR1 is SGHVS and CDR2 is FNYEAQ. This CDR3 comprises 15 residues. V dropped 3 bases and J dropped 6; count of bases not matched to a gene: 7. DNA of the CDR3: TGTGCCAGCAGCTTGGGGGGGAGGGCCCCCGGGGAGCTGTTTTTT. Protein product: CASSLGGRAPGELFF.

This chain links TRBV15 with TRBJ2-2; D may be TRBD2 (6 bases). Trimming left V 6 bases short and J 2 bases short, with 13 bases between. The CDR3 contains 15 residues. Germline lookup yields CDR1 LNHNV and CDR2 YYDKDF (reference sequence). For the CDR3, the DNA is TGTGCCACCAGGAACCGGGACTCAAACACCGGGGAGCTGTTTTTT. This gives the protein CATRNRDSNTGELFF.

V is TRBV7-2 and J is TRBJ2-1, with 9 bases identical to TRBD2. This CDR3 region has 14 residues. J gave up 6 bases and V 10 bases, and 10 bases lay outside the gene matches. Germline V gene sequence: CDR1 SGHTA, CDR2 FQGNSA. CDR3 residues: CAIRGGRARNEQFF. In nucleotides, the CDR3 is TGTGCCATCAGGGGCGGGAGGGCCCGCAATGAGCAGTTCTTC. The full variable domain, with the rest looked up from reference TRBV7-2 and TRBJ2-1, is GAGVSQSPSNKVTEKGKDVELRCDPISGHTALYWYRQSLGQGLEFLIYFQGNSAPDKSGLPSDRFSAERTGGSVSTLTIQRTQQEDSAVYLCAIRGGRARNEQFFGPGTRLTVL.

This clone was seen just once. V is TRBV6-5 and J is TRBJ1-1; D not certain. The CDR3 has 12 residues. Germline lookup yields CDR1 MNHEY and CDR2 SVGAGI. Trimming cost V 6 bases and J 9 bases, with 14 bases left between them. The CDR3 is CASSPLYQKAFF. In DNA form, the CDR3 reads TGTGCCAGCAGCCCCTTGTACCAAAAAGCTTTCTTT.

This rearrangement joins TRBV9 to TRBJ1-2, with D possibly TRBD1 on 6 matching bases. Germline V lookup: CDR1 SGDLS, CDR2 YYNGEE. Trimming stripped 3 bases from V and 3 bases from J, with 15 bases between. This CDR3 is 15 amino acids long. The CDR3 region is CASSEADAGDYGYTF. The CDR3 region has the DNA TGTGCCAGCAGCGAGGCGGATGCAGGGGACTATGGCTACACCTTC.

This chain connects TRBV19 to TRBJ1-5; a possible D gene is TRBD1 (5 bases). Germline values: CDR1 LNHDA, CDR2 SQIVND (reference sequence). This CDR3 region has 15 residues. V lost 8 bases and J lost 4, with 18 bases in between. CDR3 residues: CASSYRGDKNQPQHF. As DNA, the CDR3 is TGTGCCAGTTCTTACCGGGGGGATAAGAATCAGCCCCAGCATTTT.

The rearrangement links TRBV28 to TRBJ1-5; unclear D gene. Looked up from germline, CDR1 is MDHEN and CDR2 is SYDVKM. The ends were cut back, 5 bases at V and 5 bases at J, with 7 bases in the middle. This CDR3 is 12 amino acids long. The CDR3 DNA sequence: TGTGCCAGCAGTCGCGAGGATCAGCCCCAGCATTTT. Amino acid sequence: CASSREDQPQHF.

In nucleotides, the CDR3 is TGTGCCAGCAGTCGGACGGTCAGGGACCCGAATGGCTACACCTTC. Translated: CASSRTVRDPNGYTF. The chain employs TRBV27 and TRBJ1-2; possible D gene TRBD1, 5 bases. V was pared by 5 bases and J by 6 bases, with 19 bases between. The CDR3 runs to 15 residues. Germline values: CDR1 MNHEY, CDR2 SMNVEV (reference sequence).

The chain links TRBV19 to TRBJ1-1, with 7 bases identical to TRBD1. Per the germline V gene, CDR1 is LNHDA and CDR2 is SQIVND (reference sequence). J was trimmed by 5 bases and V by 6 bases; bases with no gene match: 6. The CDR3 runs to 13 residues. The DNA for the CDR3 is TGTGCCAGTAGGTTAGGGGGCGAGACTGAAGCTTTCTTT. Its translation: CASRLGGETEAFF. Together with reference TRBV19 and TRBJ1-1, the CDR3 gives the full variable domain: DGGITQSPKYLFRKEGQNVTLSCEQNLNHDAMYWYRQDPGQGLRLIYYSQIVNDFQKGDIAEGYSVSREKKESFPLTVTSAQKNPTAFYLCASRLGGETEAFFGQGTRLTVV.